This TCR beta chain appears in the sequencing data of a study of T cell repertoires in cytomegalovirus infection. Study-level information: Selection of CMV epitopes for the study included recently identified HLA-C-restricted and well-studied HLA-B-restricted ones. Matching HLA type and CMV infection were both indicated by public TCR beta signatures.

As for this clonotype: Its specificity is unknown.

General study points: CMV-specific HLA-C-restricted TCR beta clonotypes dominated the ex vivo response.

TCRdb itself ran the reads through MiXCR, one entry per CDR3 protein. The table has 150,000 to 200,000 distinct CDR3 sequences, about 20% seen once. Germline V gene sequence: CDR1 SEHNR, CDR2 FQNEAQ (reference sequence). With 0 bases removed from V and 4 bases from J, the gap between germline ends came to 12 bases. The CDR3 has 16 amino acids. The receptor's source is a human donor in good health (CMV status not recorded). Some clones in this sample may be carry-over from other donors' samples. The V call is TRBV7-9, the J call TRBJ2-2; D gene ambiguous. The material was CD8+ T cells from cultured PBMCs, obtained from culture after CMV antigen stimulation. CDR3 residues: CASSLAPGSSTGELFF. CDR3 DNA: TGTGCCAGCAGCTTAGCGCCGGGTTCGTCCACCGGGGAGCTGTTTTTT. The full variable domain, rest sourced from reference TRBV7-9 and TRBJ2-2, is DTGVSQNPRHKITKRGQNVTFRCDPISEHNRLYWYRQTLGQGPEFLTYFQNEAQLEKSRLLSDRFSAERPKGSFSTLEIQRTEQGDSAMYLCASSLAPGSSTGELFFGEGSRLTVL.